One T cell receptor beta chain is described in this entry. Positive CCR7 selection of CD45RO-negative cells yielded the naive CD8 cells, and terminally differentiated effector memory CD45RA+ cells were excluded. This specimen belongs to a study of shared clonotypes between healthy human individuals. CDR3 length: 15 amino acids. Germline lookup yields CDR1 MNHEY and CDR2 SMNVEV (reference sequence). Unmatched junction bases numbered 8, after V lost 8 bases and J lost 5 bases. Assay: immunoSEQ multiplex PCR; the TCRdb copy retains only in-frame clones and omits some. The data contain 2 million or so clones, around 96% of them seen just once; the ten biggest clones take up 1% to 1.3%.

The sequence derives from a man between 18 and 29 years old in good health. The source material was naive CD8+ T cells sorted from blood. This rearrangement joins TRBV27 to TRBJ2-2; 10 bases match TRBD2. In DNA, the CDR3 is TGTGCCAGCGCTAGAGCGGGAGGGGAAACCGGGGAGCTGTTTTTT. This sequence encodes CASARAGGETGELFF.